The 14 T cell receptor beta chains below come from one sample, sequenced in a study of T cells in Graves' hyperthyroidism and ophthalmopathy. The TCR beta CDR3 regions underwent amplification using RNA transcripts as the source. The TCR CDR3 was amplified in a first-round RT-PCR using the HTBI primer set. TCRdb re-called the multiplex PCR reads with MiXCR, one entry per CDR3 protein. Of 610,000 or so distinct CDR3 sequences listed, around 45% are singletons. Sequenced: peripheral blood or thyroid tissue (not recorded which). The receptors here all came from a woman aged 18-30 years with Graves' hyperthyroidism.

Here the CDR3 DNA reads TGTGCCAGCACCACTAGCGGGAGGGCCGGGGCCAACGTCCTGACTTTC. Translation: CASTTSGRAGANVLTF. The chain has TRBV2 and TRBJ2-6; 13 bases line up with TRBD2. This CDR3 is built from 16 residues. Germline V lookup: CDR1 SNHLY, CDR2 FYNNEI. J lost 4 bases, V lost 7 bases, and 4 bases had no gene match.

This clonotype was recorded at least ten times. Since a much larger clone is just one base distant, this may be a read error. This rearrangement joins TRBV2 to TRBJ1-1; D not resolved. Per the germline V gene, CDR1 is SNHLY and CDR2 is FYNNEI. The CDR3 extends over 11 amino acids. The V and J ends lost 6 bases and 7 bases respectively, with 9 bases between them. The CDR3 loop is CASREGIEAFF. The CDR3, as DNA: TGTGCCAGCAGGGAGGGTATTGAAGCTTTCTTT.

This chain joins TRBV20-1 and TRBJ2-2; no definite D call. V lost 4 bases and J lost 7, with 10 bases in between. The CDR3 is made up of 12 amino acids. Per the germline V gene, CDR1 is DFQATT and CDR2 is SNEGSKA (reference sequence). The CDR3 coding sequence is TGCAGTGCTACCCCCCTGTACGGGGAGCTGTTTTTT. Encoded protein: CSATPLYGELFF.

This chain links TRBV7-6 with TRBJ1-5, with D perhaps TRBD1 (6 bases). The CDR3 extends over 14 amino acids. Trimming stripped 5 bases from V and 6 bases from J, with 14 bases between. Germline V lookup: CDR1 SGHVS, CDR2 FNYEAQ. The CDR3 region is CASSRGDGTQPQHF. Here the CDR3 DNA reads TGTGCCAGCAGCAGGGGGGACGGTACTCAGCCCCAGCATTTT.

Ten or more counts support this clonotype. The rearrangement uses TRBV5-8 and TRBJ1-2; D perhaps matches TRBD1 (5 bases). V was pared by 1 base and J by 5 bases, with 9 bases between. The CDR3 covers 13 residues. Germline V lookup: CDR1 SGHTS, CDR2 YDEGEE. CDR3 loop: CASSLFREYGYTF. The CDR3 nucleotides read TGTGCCAGCAGCTTGTTCAGGGAGTATGGCTACACCTTC.

This clonotype was found once. CDR3 nucleotides: TGTGCCAGCAGAGCAGGGTTAGGGTACACTGAAGCTTTCTTT. Its translation: CASRAGLGYTEAFF. The genes are TRBV7-2 and TRBJ1-1, with D possibly being TRBD1 (5 bases). Per the germline V gene, CDR1 is SGHTA and CDR2 is FQGNSA. The ends were cut back, 6 bases at V and 3 bases at J, with 14 bases in the middle. The CDR3 is 14 residues long.

V usage is TRBV29-1 and J usage is TRBJ2-1, with TRBD2 matching over 11 bases. This CDR3 has 14 residues. Germline V gives CDR1 SQVTM, CDR2 ANQGSEA. The junction had 7 bases not matched to a gene; V was cut back by 5 bases and J by 7 bases. CDR3 in amino acids: CSVLGSGRGNEQFF. CDR3 in DNA: TGCAGCGTTTTGGGTAGCGGGAGGGGGAATGAGCAGTTCTTC.

This chain joins TRBV7-2 and TRBJ2-1; 10 bases are shared with TRBD2. Losses at the gene ends were 5 bases for V and 5 bases for J; bases not matched to a gene: 6. CDR1 and CDR2 from the germline V gene are SGHTA and FQGNSA. The CDR3 sequence is 15 residues long. The CDR3: CASSPPLAGDNEQFF. For the CDR3, the DNA is TGTGCCAGCAGCCCCCCCCTAGCGGGAGACAATGAGCAGTTCTTC.

The chain carries TRBV10-3 and TRBJ2-7; the D gene is possibly TRBD2 (6 bases). CDR1 and CDR2 from the germline V gene are ENHRY and SYGVKD. CDR3 length equals 16 residues. V was trimmed by 6 bases and J by 4 bases, leaving 22 bases between them. CDR3 nucleotide sequence: TGTGCCATCAGGAATGCAATGGAGGCCGGGAGATACGAGCAGTACTTC. Translated: CAIRNAMEAGRYEQYF.

The chain couples TRBV7-2 to TRBJ1-2; 9 nucleotides line up with TRBD1. The V gene end was trimmed by 2 bases and the J gene end by 5 bases; junction bases not matched to a gene: 3. The CDR3 sequence is 14 residues long. Germline V gene lookup returns CDR1 SGHTA and CDR2 FQGNSA. The CDR3 sequence: CASSLPGQGYGYTF. For the CDR3, the DNA is TGTGCCAGCAGCTTACCCGGACAGGGGTATGGCTACACCTTC.

On this clonotype: A read error is likely, as this CDR3 ends without the conserved phenylalanine or tryptophan. No DNA is shown, since the ends of the CDR3 on it are uncertain; the CDR3 is the one TCRdb lists. The rearrangement links TRBV20-1 to TRBJ2-1; TRBD1, as called in the table, went unchecked against the DNA. The CDR3 sequence runs 12 residues, both termini included. Germline CDR1 reads DFQATT; CDR2 reads SNEGSKA (reference sequence). The CDR3 protein is CSATGTANEQTL.

This sequence joins TRBV7-9 and TRBJ2-5; 10 nucleotides line up with TRBD2. Germline CDR1 SEHNR, CDR2 FQNEAQ (reference sequence). After removal of 1 base from V and 0 bases from J, the junction contained 5 bases not matched to a gene. The CDR3 sequence is 17 residues long. CDR3 amino acids: CASSLVIAGGDQETQYF. CDR3 sequence (DNA): TGTGCCAGCAGCTTAGTGATAGCGGGGGGCGACCAAGAGACCCAGTACTTC.

The rearrangement links TRBV5-6 to TRBJ2-2, with 10 bases identical to TRBD1. This CDR3 region has 15 residues. The V gene end was trimmed by 3 bases and the J gene end by 5 bases; junction bases not matched to a gene: 4. Germline V CDR1 and CDR2: SGHDT, YYEEEE. CDR3 sequence reads: CASSSDRGRTGELFF. In DNA form, the CDR3 reads TGTGCCAGCAGCTCTGACAGGGGGCGGACCGGGGAGCTGTTTTTT.

The chain couples TRBV12-3 or TRBV12-4 to TRBJ1-5; D is unclear. The CDR3 consists of 11 residues. V shed 5 bases and J shed 9 bases, with 8 bases lying between them. CDR3 nucleotides: TGTGCCAGCAGTCCTCCTAGGCCCCAGCATTTT. Translation: CASSPPRPQHF.